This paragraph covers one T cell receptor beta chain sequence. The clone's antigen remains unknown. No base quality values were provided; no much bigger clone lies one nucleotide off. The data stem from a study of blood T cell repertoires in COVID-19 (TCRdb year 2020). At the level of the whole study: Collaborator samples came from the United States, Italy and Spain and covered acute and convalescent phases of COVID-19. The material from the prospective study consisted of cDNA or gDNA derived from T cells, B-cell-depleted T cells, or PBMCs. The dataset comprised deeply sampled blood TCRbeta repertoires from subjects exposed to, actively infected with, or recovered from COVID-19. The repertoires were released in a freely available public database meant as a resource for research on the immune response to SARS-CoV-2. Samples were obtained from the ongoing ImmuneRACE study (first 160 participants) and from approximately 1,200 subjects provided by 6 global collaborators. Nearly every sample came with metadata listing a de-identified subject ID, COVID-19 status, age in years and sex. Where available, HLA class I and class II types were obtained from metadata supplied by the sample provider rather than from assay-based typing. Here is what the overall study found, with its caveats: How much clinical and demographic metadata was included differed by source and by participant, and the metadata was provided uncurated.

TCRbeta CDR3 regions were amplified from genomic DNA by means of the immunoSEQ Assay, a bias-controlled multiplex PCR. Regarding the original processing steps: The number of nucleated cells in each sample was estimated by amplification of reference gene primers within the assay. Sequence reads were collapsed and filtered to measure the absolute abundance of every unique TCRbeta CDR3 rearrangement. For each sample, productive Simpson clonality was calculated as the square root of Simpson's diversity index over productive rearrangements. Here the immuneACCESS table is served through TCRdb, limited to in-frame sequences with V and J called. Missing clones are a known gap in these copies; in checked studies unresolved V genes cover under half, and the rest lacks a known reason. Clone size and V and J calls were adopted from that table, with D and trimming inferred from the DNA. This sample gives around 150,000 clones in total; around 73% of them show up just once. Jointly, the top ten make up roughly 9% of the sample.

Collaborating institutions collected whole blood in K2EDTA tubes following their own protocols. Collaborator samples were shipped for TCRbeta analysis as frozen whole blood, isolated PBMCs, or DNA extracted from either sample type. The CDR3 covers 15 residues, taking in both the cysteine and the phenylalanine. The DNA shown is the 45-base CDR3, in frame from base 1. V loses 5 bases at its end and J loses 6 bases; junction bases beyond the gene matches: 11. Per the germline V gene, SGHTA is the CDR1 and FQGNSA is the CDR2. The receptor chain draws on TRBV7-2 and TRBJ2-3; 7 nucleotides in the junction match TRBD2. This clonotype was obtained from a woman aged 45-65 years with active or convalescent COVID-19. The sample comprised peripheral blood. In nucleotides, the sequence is TGTGCCAGCAGCCAGGCGGCGGGAGAGGTTGATACGCAGTATTTT. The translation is CASSQAAGEVDTQYF.